What follows are 28 T cell receptor beta chains derived from one specimen sequenced in a study of blood T cell repertoires in COVID-19. TCRdb keeps only in-frame clones here, not all; method: immunoSEQ multiplex PCR. This repertoire shows 390,000 or so clones, 80% to 90% found once; its top ten account for approximately 9.3%. Input material: PBMCs or T cells enriched from blood (not recorded which). Every receptor here comes from a woman aged 45-60 years who had recovered from COVID-19.

CDR3 sequence: CASSQGGPIKRGEQYF. The CDR3 DNA reads as TGTGCCAGCAGCCAAGGGGGCCCTATCAAAAGGGGCGAGCAGTACTTC. The chain combines TRBV3-1 (or the pseudogene TRBV3-2) with TRBJ2-7, with D perhaps TRBD1 (5 bases). V lost 1 base and J lost 6, with 19 bases in between. The CDR3 runs 16 residues. In germline, CDR1 is LGHDT, CDR2 YNNKEL (reference sequence).

The rearrangement links TRBV5-1 to TRBJ2-2; perhaps TRBD1 as D (5 bases). CDR3 length: 15 amino acids. In germline, CDR1 is SGHRS, CDR2 YFSETQ. The V end lost 0 bases, the J end lost 6 bases, and 12 bases lay between the germline ends. This CDR3 reads CASSLASGIPGELFF. CDR3 DNA sequence: TGCGCCAGCAGCTTGGCGTCAGGGATTCCCGGGGAGCTGTTTTTT. Full variable domain (remainder filled in from reference TRBV5-1 and TRBJ2-2): KAGVTQTPRYLIKTRGQQVTLSCSPISGHRSVSWYQQTPGQGLQFLFEYFSETQRNKGNFPGRFSGRQFSNSRSEMNVSTLELGDSALYLCASSLASGIPGELFFGEGSRLTVL.

The count of this clone is one. V is TRBV6-2 or TRBV6-3 and J is TRBJ1-2; 7 positions agree with TRBD1. Germline V CDR1 and CDR2: MNHEY, SVGEGT. The CDR3 spans 16 residues. Trimming at V came to 5 bases and at J to 8 bases, leaving 17 bases not matched to a gene. The CDR3 region has the DNA TGTGCCAGCAGTCCGGATATGGCGGACAGGCGTATGGGCTACACCTTC. Translation: CASSPDMADRRMGYTF.

The V gene is TRBV5-1, the J gene TRBJ2-7, with D possibly being TRBD2 (6 bases). The germline V gene encodes CDR1 SGHRS and CDR2 YFSETQ. V was shortened by 3 bases and J by 5 bases, with 15 bases between the two germline ends. The CDR3 loop spans 14 amino acids. CDR3 coding DNA: TGCGCCAGCAGCTCCTACCGGGGGTTTGACGAGCAGTACTTC. Its protein is CASSSYRGFDEQYF.

The gene calls are TRBV11-2 and TRBJ1-2; the D gene is possibly TRBD1 (5 bases). This CDR3 region has 16 residues. Trimming removed 1 base from V and 5 bases from J, with 17 bases in between. Germline V CDR1 and CDR2: SGHAT, FQNNGV. The CDR3 coding sequence is TGTGCCAGCAGCTTAGGATGGGGGGTCATGAGGTATGGCTACACCTTC. Protein: CASSLGWGVMRYGYTF. The full variable domain, with the rest looked up from reference TRBV11-2 and TRBJ1-2, is EAGVAQSPRYKIIEKRQSVAFWCNPISGHATLYWYQQILGQGPKLLIQFQNNGVVDDSQLPKDRFSAERLKGVDSTLKIQPAKLEDSAVYLCASSLGWGVMRYGYTFGSGTRLTVV.

This chain uses TRBV19 with TRBJ1-4; D is uncertain. V was cut by 5 bases and J by 2 bases, with 12 bases left in between. Germline CDR1 reads LNHDA; CDR2 reads SQIVND (reference sequence). This CDR3 is 15 amino acids long. The CDR3 nucleotides read TGTGCCAGTAGTCTTAGACGGGAGACTAATGAAAAACTGTTTTTT. Translation gives CASSLRRETNEKLFF.

The chain uses TRBV6-5 and TRBJ1-6; 10 nucleotides match TRBD1. Germline V gene data show CDR1 as MNHEY and CDR2 as SVGAGI. The CDR3 sequence is 15 residues long. V lost 8 bases to trimming and J lost 6 bases; unmatched junction nucleotides: 7. CDR3 amino acids: CASGVGTGVNSPLHF. The CDR3 DNA reads TGTGCCAGCGGGGTGGGGACAGGGGTTAATTCACCCCTCCACTTT.

This clone showed up just once. This rearrangement joins TRBV18 to TRBJ1-1; 7 positions match TRBD1. The CDR3 totals 13 residues. Germline CDR1 and CDR2: KGHSH and LQKENI. Germline trimming cut 2 bases from V and 7 bases from J; bases unmatched to any gene: 4. CDR3 in amino acids: CASSPYRGLEAFF. DNA for the CDR3: TGTGCCAGCTCACCATACAGGGGCCTTGAAGCTTTCTTT.

The chain employs TRBV7-2 and TRBJ2-1, with a weak D call TRBD1 (6 bases). In germline, CDR1 is SGHTA, CDR2 FQGNSA. With 1 base removed from V and 0 bases from J, the gap between germline ends came to 10 bases. The CDR3 contains 16 residues. CDR3 bases: TGTGCCAGCAGCTTAGGTCAGGGGAGCTCCTACAATGAGCAGTTCTTC. Translated: CASSLGQGSSYNEQFF.

The chain employs TRBV10-1 and TRBJ1-5; possibly TRBD1 for D (5 bases). This CDR3 region has 16 residues. The V gene's germline CDR1 is WNHNN and CDR2 SYGVQD (reference sequence). V lost 8 bases to trimming and J lost 0 bases, with 17 bases between them. The CDR3 coding sequence is TGCGCCAGCTCGGGGACGGGGGAATATAGCAATCAGCCCCAGCATTTT. Translated: CASSGTGEYSNQPQHF.

This clone has more than one count but fewer than ten. The V call is TRBV5-8, the J call TRBJ1-6, with a tentative D call TRBD1 (5 bases). Germline loops: CDR1 SGHTS, CDR2 YDEGEE. Trimming took 4 bases from V and 10 from J, leaving 18 bases between them. CDR3 length equals 15 residues. CDR3 sequence: CASSRGGLTRSPLHF. The CDR3 nucleotides read TGTGCCAGCAGCAGGGGCGGCCTAACCAGGTCACCCCTCCACTTT.

The genes are TRBV27 and TRBJ1-1; D gene uncertain. V was clipped by 6 bases and J by 3 bases, with 11 bases between them. This CDR3 is built from 13 residues. The germline CDR1 and CDR2 sequences are MNHEY and SMNVEV (reference sequence). The CDR3 here is CASRVRADTEAFF. The DNA for the CDR3 is TGTGCCAGCAGAGTGAGGGCGGACACTGAAGCTTTCTTT.

This chain uses TRBV5-1 with TRBJ1-1; D remains unclear. The germline V and J ends were trimmed by 0 bases and 1 base, with 10 bases remaining between them. Germline CDR1 and CDR2: SGHRS and YFSETQ. The CDR3 spans 15 residues. The CDR3 region is CASSLAPTPNTEAFF. In nucleotides, the CDR3 is TGCGCCAGCAGCTTGGCCCCAACACCGAACACTGAAGCTTTCTTT. The whole variable domain, remainder taken from reference TRBV5-1 and TRBJ1-1, is KAGVTQTPRYLIKTRGQQVTLSCSPISGHRSVSWYQQTPGQGLQFLFEYFSETQRNKGNFPGRFSGRQFSNSRSEMNVSTLELGDSALYLCASSLAPTPNTEAFFGQGTRLTVV.

The chain employs TRBV9 and TRBJ1-2; 7 bases line up with TRBD1. Trimming removed 3 bases from V and 3 bases from J; junction bases left unmatched: 5. CDR1 is SGDLS, CDR2 YYNGEE, per germline. The CDR3 contains 14 residues. The CDR3 loop reads CASSARGSDYGYTF. CDR3 in DNA: TGTGCCAGCAGCGCCAGGGGGTCTGACTATGGCTACACCTTC.

The chain uses TRBV2 and TRBJ2-1; TRBD1 agrees at 7 bases. Losses at the gene ends were 4 bases for V and 2 bases for J; bases not matched to a gene: 5. Germline CDR1 is SNHLY and CDR2 is FYNNEI. The CDR3 consists of 15 residues. CDR3: CASSVGDRTYNEQFF. The DNA for the CDR3 is TGTGCCAGCAGTGTTGGGGACAGAACCTACAATGAGCAGTTCTTC.

This chain joins TRBV25-1 and TRBJ1-6, with unresolved D. This CDR3 contains 12 residues. Germline CDR1 MGHDK, CDR2 SYGVNS. V dropped 3 bases and J dropped 10 bases, with 7 bases sitting between them. CDR3 sequence (DNA): TGTGCCAGCAGTGAGATGGAGTCACCCCTCCACTTT. Its protein is CASSEMESPLHF. The variable domain in full, with the rest retrieved from reference TRBV25-1 and TRBJ1-6, is EADIYQTPRYLVIGTGKKITLECSQTMGHDKMYWYQQDPGMELHLIHYSYGVNSTEKGDLSSESTVSRIRTEHFPLTLESARPSHTSQYLCASSEMESPLHFGNGTRLTVT.

A single count supports this clone. The gene calls are TRBV18 and TRBJ1-1, with 9 bases matching TRBD1. The CDR3 runs to 13 residues. Germline V lookup: CDR1 KGHSH, CDR2 LQKENI. V gave up 5 bases and J gave up 3 bases; unmatched junction bases: 1. CDR3 region: CASSWDRDTEAFF. The DNA of the CDR3 is TGTGCCAGCTCATGGGACAGGGACACTGAAGCTTTCTTT.

The rearrangement joins TRBV3-1 (or the pseudogene TRBV3-2) to TRBJ1-4; no firm D call. The CDR3 sequence is 14 residues long. Germline loops: CDR1 LGHDT, CDR2 YNNKEL (reference sequence). V was pared by 4 bases and J by 5 bases, with 11 bases between. The CDR3: CASSLRTENEKLFF. The CDR3 DNA sequence: TGTGCCAGCAGCCTACGTACAGAGAATGAAAAACTGTTTTTT.

The gene calls are TRBV6-5 and TRBJ1-6, with TRBD1 as a possible D gene (5 bases). The CDR3 has 14 residues. V was cut by 6 bases and J by 13 bases, with 19 bases left in between. Germline loops: CDR1 MNHEY, CDR2 SVGAGI. CDR3 nucleotide sequence: TGTGCCAGCAGAACCGGGGCACCCCGGGGGCCCCTCCACTTT. Translation: CASRTGAPRGPLHF.

This clone was counted a single time. The V call is TRBV18, the J call TRBJ2-3; D is uncertain. There are 16 residues in the CDR3. V was pared by 2 bases and J by 0 bases, with 12 bases between. Germline assignment: CDR1 KGHSH and CDR2 LQKENI. CDR3 nucleotide sequence: TGTGCCAGCTCACCAGGGTTCGCCGGGAGCACAGATACGCAGTATTTT. Its translation: CASSPGFAGSTDTQYF.

The chain employs TRBV28 and TRBJ2-7, with D hard to call. This CDR3 is built from 15 residues. Germline loops: CDR1 MDHEN, CDR2 SYDVKM. V was cut by 8 bases and J by 5 bases, with 22 bases left in between. The CDR3 spells CASSPDRRFTDEQYF. The CDR3 nucleotides read TGTGCCAGCTCACCCGATCGGCGGTTCACTGACGAGCAGTACTTC.

The chain employs TRBV12-3 or TRBV12-4 and TRBJ1-1, with 7 bases matching TRBD1. Trimming took 7 bases from V and 4 from J; bases not matched to a gene: 3. The CDR3 consists of 12 residues. CDR3: CASMQGVTEAFF. As DNA, the CDR3 is TGTGCCAGCATGCAGGGGGTCACTGAAGCTTTCTTT.

This rearrangement joins TRBV10-3 to TRBJ2-2; 8 bases are a match to TRBD1. The CDR3 runs 14 residues. After removal of 10 bases from V and 1 base from J, the junction contained 5 bases not matched to a gene. Germline loops: CDR1 ENHRY, CDR2 SYGVKD. The CDR3, as DNA: TGTGCCACGGAAGGACAGGGGAACACCGGGGAGCTGTTTTTT. Its protein is CATEGQGNTGELFF.

V gene TRBV5-1 combines with J gene TRBJ1-1; TRBD1 is a possible D gene (6 bases). CDR3 length: 13 amino acids. CDR1 and CDR2 from the germline V gene are SGHRS and YFSETQ. The V end was cut by 2 bases, the J end by 4 bases, with 9 bases between. DNA of the CDR3: TGCGCCAGCAGCTTCTCCAGGGGCACTGAAGCTTTCTTT. It encodes CASSFSRGTEAFF.

This chain joins TRBV7-2 and TRBJ2-1, with TRBD2 matching over 15 bases. V lost 1 base to trimming and J lost 4 bases; unmatched junction nucleotides: 2. CDR1 SGHTA and CDR2 FQGNSA come from the germline V gene. The CDR3 covers 17 residues. In DNA form, the CDR3 reads TGTGCCAGCAGCTTAGTCGGGACTAGCGGGGGGTACAATGAGCAGTTCTTC. This sequence encodes CASSLVGTSGGYNEQFF.

This chain uses TRBV11-2 with TRBJ2-5; possible D gene TRBD2, 5 bases. Trimming removed 1 base from V and 2 bases from J, with 8 bases in between. Germline V CDR1 and CDR2: SGHAT, FQNNGV. This CDR3 region has 14 residues. CDR3 nucleotides: TGTGCCAGCAGCTTAGGACTATTTCAAGAGACCCAGTACTTC. Translating it yields CASSLGLFQETQYF. Supplemented by reference TRBV11-2 and TRBJ2-5, the full variable domain reads EAGVAQSPRYKIIEKRQSVAFWCNPISGHATLYWYQQILGQGPKLLIQFQNNGVVDDSQLPKDRFSAERLKGVDSTLKIQPAKLEDSAVYLCASSLGLFQETQYFGPGTRLLVL.

V usage is TRBV5-6 and J usage is TRBJ1-4; TRBD1 is a possible D gene (6 bases). The CDR3 is 12 amino acids. The germline V gene has CDR1 SGHDT and CDR2 YYEEEE. V was shortened by 0 bases and J by 13 bases, with 10 bases between the two germline ends. The DNA for the CDR3 is TGTGCCAGCAGCTTGGACAGGGAAGGACTGTTTTTT. Protein product: CASSLDREGLFF. The variable domain in full, completed from reference TRBV5-6 and TRBJ1-4, reads DAGVTQSPTHLIKTRGQQVTLRCSPKSGHDTVSWYQQALGQGPQFIFQYYEEEERQRGNFPDRFSGHQFPNYSSELNVNALLLGDSALYLCASSLDREGLFFGSGTQLSVL.

V usage is TRBV7-9 and J usage is TRBJ1-5, with D perhaps matching TRBD1 (6 bases). The CDR3 has 15 amino acids. Trimming took 4 bases from V and 0 from J, leaving 10 bases between them. From germline, CDR1 is SEHNR and CDR2 FQNEAQ (reference sequence). Here the CDR3 DNA reads TGTGCCAGCAGCTGGGACATTCATAGCAATCAGCCCCAGCATTTT. As protein: CASSWDIHSNQPQHF.